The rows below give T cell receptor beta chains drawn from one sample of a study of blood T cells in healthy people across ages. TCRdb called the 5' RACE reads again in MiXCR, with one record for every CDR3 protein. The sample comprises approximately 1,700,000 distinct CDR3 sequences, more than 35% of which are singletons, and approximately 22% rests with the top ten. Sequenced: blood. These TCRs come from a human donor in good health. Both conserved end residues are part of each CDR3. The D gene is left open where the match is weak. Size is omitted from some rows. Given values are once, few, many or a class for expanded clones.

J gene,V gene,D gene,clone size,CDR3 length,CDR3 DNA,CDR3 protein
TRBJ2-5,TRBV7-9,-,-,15,TGTGCCAGCAGCGCGATGAGGATCTCCTACAATGAGCAGTACTTC,CASSAMRISYNEQYF
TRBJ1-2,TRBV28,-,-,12,TGTGCCAGCTCCCCCCGGGGCATTGAAAACACCTTC,CASSPRGIENTF
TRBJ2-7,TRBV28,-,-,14,TGTGCCAGCAGAGCCTTCGACAGCCCCTACGAGCAGTACTTC,CASRAFDSPYEQYF
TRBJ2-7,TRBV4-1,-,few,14,TGCGCCAGCAGCCAAGTTGGGCAGGGGGGCGAGCAGTACTTC,CASSQVGQGGEQYF
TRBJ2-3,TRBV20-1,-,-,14,TGCAGTGCCCCCACAGGAGGGGGCGCTGATACGCAGTATTTT,CSAPTGGGADTQYF
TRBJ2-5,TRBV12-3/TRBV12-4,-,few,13,TGTGCCAGCAGTTTCCGAGGGGATGAGACCCAGTACTTC,CASSFRGDETQYF
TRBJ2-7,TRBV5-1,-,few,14,TGCGCCAGCAGCTCCGGACAGCTCTCCTACGAGCAGTACTTC,CASSSGQLSYEQYF
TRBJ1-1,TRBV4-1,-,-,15,TGCGCCAGCAGCCCAGGGAGGGAGATGAGCACTGAAGCTTTCTTT,CASSPGREMSTEAFF
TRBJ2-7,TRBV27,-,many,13,TGTGCCAGCAGTCCCCAGGACAGCTACGAGCAGTACTTC,CASSPQDSYEQYF
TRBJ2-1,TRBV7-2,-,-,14,TGTGCCAGCAGCGCAGTTAGCAGGGCGCGGAAGCAGTTCTTC,CASSAVSRARKQFF
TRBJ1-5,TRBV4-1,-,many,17,TGCGCCAGCAGCCCCAAGATGGGGGACGGGGGAGGGCAGCCCCAGCATTTT,CASSPKMGDGGGQPQHF
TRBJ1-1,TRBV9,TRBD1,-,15,TGTGCCAGCAGCGTAATACAGGGGGCGCACGCTGAAGCTTTCTTT,CASSVIQGAHAEAFF
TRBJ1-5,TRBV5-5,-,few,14,TGTGCCAGCAGCATACAGGGTACGGCTCAGCCCCAGCATTTT,CASSIQGTAQPQHF
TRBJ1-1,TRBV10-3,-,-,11,TGTGCCATCAGTGACCGTTTGGAAGCTTTCTTT,CAISDRLEAFF
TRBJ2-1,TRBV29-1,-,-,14,TGCAGCATCTGGGAGTTTAAAAGGGGTAATGAGCAGTTCTTC,CSIWEFKRGNEQFF
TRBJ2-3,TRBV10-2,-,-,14,TGCGCCAACAGTGATGACACCTACACAGATACGCAGTATTTT,CANSDDTYTDTQYF
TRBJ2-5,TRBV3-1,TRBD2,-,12,TGTGCGACAGGACTAGCACGTGGAGAGCAGTACTTC,CATGLARGEQYF
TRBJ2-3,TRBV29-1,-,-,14,TGCAGCGTTTTAGGGTCAGGGAGCACAGATACGCAGTATTTT,CSVLGSGSTDTQYF
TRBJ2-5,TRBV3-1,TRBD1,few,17,TGTGCCAGCAGCCAAAGGGGGCCGAGCCCTATCCAAGAGACCCAGTACTTC,CASSQRGPSPIQETQYF
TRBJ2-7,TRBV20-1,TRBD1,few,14,TGCAGTGCTCTGTTGGGACAGGGTGTCTACGAGCAGTACTTC,CSALLGQGVYEQYF
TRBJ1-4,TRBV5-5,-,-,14,TGTGCCAGCTCCGACCGTGCAACTAATGAAAAACTGTTTTTT,CASSDRATNEKLFF
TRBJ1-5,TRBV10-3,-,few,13,TGTGCCATCAGCGCGGACGGGAATCAGCCCCAGCATTTT,CAISADGNQPQHF
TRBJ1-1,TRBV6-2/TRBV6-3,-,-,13,TGTGCCAGCAGCCCGACAGTTTACGGTTCCGCTTTCTTT,CASSPTVYGSAFF
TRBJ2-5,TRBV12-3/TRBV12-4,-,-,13,TGTGCCAGCAGTCCACAGGTCCAAGAGACCCAGTACTTC,CASSPQVQETQYF
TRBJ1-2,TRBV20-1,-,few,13,TGCAGTGCTAGCCCCGGGGCGAACTATGGCTACACCTTC,CSASPGANYGYTF
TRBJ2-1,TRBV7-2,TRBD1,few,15,TGTGCCAGCAACCACCGGGACAGGGGGCGAAGTGAGCAGTTCTTC,CASNHRDRGRSEQFF
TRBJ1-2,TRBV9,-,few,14,TGTGCCAGCAGCGTAGAAGGCAACTCCTATGGCTACACCTTC,CASSVEGNSYGYTF
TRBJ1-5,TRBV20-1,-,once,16,TGCAGTGCTGGCGGAGACAGGAGTTGGAGCAATCAGCCCCAGCATTTT,CSAGGDRSWSNQPQHF
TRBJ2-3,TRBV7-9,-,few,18,TGTGCCAGCAGCTTCACCCCTGACGGTCGTTTGATAGTAGATACGCAGTATTTT,CASSFTPDGRLIVDTQYF
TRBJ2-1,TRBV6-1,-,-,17,TGTGCCAGCAGCCTAAAATACGGGTCGGGGGCCTACAATGAGCAGTTCTTC,CASSLKYGSGAYNEQFF
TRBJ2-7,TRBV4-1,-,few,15,TGCGCCAGCAGCCAAGGGTCATATTCCTCCTACGAGCAGTACTTC,CASSQGSYSSYEQYF
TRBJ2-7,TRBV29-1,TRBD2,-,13,TGCAGCGTTGGGGGACTAGCGGGGCGCGAGCAGTACTTC,CSVGGLAGREQYF
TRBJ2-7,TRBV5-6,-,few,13,TGTGCCAGCAGCTTGCGTCTAGCCGACGAGCAGTACTTC,CASSLRLADEQYF
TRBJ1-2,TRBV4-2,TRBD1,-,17,TGTGCCAGCAGCCGAGGACGGGTCGGGACAGGGGTTACTGGCTACACCTTC,CASSRGRVGTGVTGYTF
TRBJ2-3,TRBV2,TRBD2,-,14,TGTGCCGGTAGACTAGCGGGGAACACAGATACGCAGTATTTT,CAGRLAGNTDTQYF
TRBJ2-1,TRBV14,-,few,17,TGTGCCAGCAGCCAAGGGCTGTCCCGGAGCTCCTACAATGAGCAGTTCTTC,CASSQGLSRSSYNEQFF
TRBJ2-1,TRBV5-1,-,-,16,TGCGCCAGCAGCTTAAGCGGAGGGAACCTCGCCAATGAGCAGTTCTTC,CASSLSGGNLANEQFF
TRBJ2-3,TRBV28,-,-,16,TGTGCCAGCAGTCCCTCGGACGGAGGCTTCACAGATACGCAGTATTTT,CASSPSDGGFTDTQYF
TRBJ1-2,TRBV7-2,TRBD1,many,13,TGTGCCAGCAGCTTAGCGGGACAGTATGGCTACACCTTC,CASSLAGQYGYTF
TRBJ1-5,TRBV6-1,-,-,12,TGTGCCAGCAGTGATGGGGGACAGCCCCAGCATTTT,CASSDGGQPQHF
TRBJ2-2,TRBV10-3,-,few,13,TGTGCCATCAGCGAGCATTTTACCGGGGAGCTGTTTTTT,CAISEHFTGELFF
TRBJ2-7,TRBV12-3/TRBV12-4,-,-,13,TGTGCCAGCACCAAGGGACCACCCTACGAGCAGTACTTC,CASTKGPPYEQYF
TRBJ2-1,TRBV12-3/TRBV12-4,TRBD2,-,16,TGTGCCAGCAGTTTAAGGGTGCGGGGGTCCTACAATGAGCAGTTCTTC,CASSLRVRGSYNEQFF
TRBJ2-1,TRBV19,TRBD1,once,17,TGTGCCAGTAGTACCCGCCGGACAGGGAAAGAGTACAATGAGCAGTTCTTC,CASSTRRTGKEYNEQFF
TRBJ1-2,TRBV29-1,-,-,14,TGCAGCGTTCGAATACTACAGGGACTCTATGGCTACACCTTC,CSVRILQGLYGYTF
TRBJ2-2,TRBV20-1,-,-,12,TGCAGTGCTAGTTCGTTGCCCGGGGAGCTGTTTTTT,CSASSLPGELFF